This T cell receptor (beta chain) appears in the sequencing data of a study of T cell changes during pregnancy in multiple sclerosis. There are 15 residues in the CDR3. The germline V gene has CDR1 SGHAT and CDR2 FQNNGV. The junction had 7 bases not matched to a gene; V was cut back by 4 bases and J by 5 bases. Clones were read by immunoSEQ multiplex PCR, and TCRdb kept only the in-frame ones, dropping some. This table holds 50,000 or so clones, roughly nine tenths found once. The clonotype originates from a female donor with multiple sclerosis, enrolled in a pregnancy study. The sample in question was CD8+ T cells from peripheral blood mononuclear cells, obtained in the second trimester of pregnancy. The gene calls are TRBV11-2 and TRBJ1-1, with 10 bases aligning to TRBD1. For the CDR3, the DNA is TGTGCCAGCAGCTGGACAGGGGGAATGGGGACTGAAGCTTTCTTT. Translating it yields CASSWTGGMGTEAFF. Filled out from reference TRBV11-2 and TRBJ1-1, the complete variable domain reads EAGVAQSPRYKIIEKRQSVAFWCNPISGHATLYWYQQILGQGPKLLIQFQNNGVVDDSQLPKDRFSAERLKGVDSTLKIQPAKLEDSAVYLCASSWTGGMGTEAFFGQGTRLTVV.